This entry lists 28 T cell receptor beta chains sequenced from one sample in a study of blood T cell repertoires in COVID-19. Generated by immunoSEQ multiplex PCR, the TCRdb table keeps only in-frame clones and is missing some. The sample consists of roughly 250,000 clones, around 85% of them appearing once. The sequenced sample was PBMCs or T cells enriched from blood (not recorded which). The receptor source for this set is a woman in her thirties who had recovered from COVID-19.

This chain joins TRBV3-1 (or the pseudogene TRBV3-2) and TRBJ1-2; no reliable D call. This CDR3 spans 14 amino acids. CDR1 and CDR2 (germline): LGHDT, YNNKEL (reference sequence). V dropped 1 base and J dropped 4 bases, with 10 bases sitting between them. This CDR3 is CASSQGREIYGYTF. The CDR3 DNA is TGTGCCAGCAGCCAAGGTCGGGAGATCTATGGCTACACCTTC.

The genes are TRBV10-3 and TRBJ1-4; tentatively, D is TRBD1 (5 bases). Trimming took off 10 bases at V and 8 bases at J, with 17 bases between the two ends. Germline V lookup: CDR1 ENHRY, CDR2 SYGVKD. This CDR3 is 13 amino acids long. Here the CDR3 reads CATGLTEYEKLFF. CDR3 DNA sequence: TGTGCCACCGGGCTGACAGAATACGAAAAACTGTTTTTT.

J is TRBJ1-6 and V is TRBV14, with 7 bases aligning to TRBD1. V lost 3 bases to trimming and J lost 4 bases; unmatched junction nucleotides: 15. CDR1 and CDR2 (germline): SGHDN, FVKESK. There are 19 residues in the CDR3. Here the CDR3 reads CASSHLPGGLQGYNSPLHF. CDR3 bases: TGTGCCAGCAGCCACCTCCCAGGGGGGTTACAGGGGTATAATTCACCCCTCCACTTT.

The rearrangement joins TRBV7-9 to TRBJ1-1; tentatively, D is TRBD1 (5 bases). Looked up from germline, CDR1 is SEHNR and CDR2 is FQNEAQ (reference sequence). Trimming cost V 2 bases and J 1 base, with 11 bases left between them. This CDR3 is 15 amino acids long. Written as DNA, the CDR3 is TGTGCCAGCAGCTTAAGTTCGCAGGGGAACACTGAAGCTTTCTTT. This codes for CASSLSSQGNTEAFF. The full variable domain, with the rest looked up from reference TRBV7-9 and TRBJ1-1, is DTGVSQNPRHKITKRGQNVTFRCDPISEHNRLYWYRQTLGQGPEFLTYFQNEAQLEKSRLLSDRFSAERPKGSFSTLEIQRTEQGDSAMYLCASSLSSQGNTEAFFGQGTRLTVV.

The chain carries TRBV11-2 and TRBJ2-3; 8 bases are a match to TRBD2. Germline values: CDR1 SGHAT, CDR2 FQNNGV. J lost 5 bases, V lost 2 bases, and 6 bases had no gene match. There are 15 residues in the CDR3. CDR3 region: CASSLRGRIVDTQYF. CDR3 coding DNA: TGTGCCAGCAGCTTACGCGGGAGGATAGTAGATACGCAGTATTTT.

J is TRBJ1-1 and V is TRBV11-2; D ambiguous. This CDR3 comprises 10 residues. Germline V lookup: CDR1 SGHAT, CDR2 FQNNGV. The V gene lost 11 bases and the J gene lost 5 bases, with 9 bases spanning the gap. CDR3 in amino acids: CADGVTEAFF. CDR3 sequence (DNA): TGTGCCGACGGAGTTACTGAAGCTTTCTTT.

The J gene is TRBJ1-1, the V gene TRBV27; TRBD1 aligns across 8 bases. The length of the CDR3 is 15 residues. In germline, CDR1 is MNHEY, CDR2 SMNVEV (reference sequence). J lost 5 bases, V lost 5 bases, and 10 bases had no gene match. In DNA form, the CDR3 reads TGTGCCAGCAGTCCCTTAAGCAGGGGGCTTACTGAAGCTTTCTTT. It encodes CASSPLSRGLTEAFF.

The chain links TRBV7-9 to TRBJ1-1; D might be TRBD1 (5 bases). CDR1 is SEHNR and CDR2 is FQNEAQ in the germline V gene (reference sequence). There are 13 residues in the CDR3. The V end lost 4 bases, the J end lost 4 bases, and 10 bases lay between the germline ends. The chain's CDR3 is CASSSPGGTEAFF. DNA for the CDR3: TGTGCCAGCAGCTCCCCCGGGGGCACTGAAGCTTTCTTT.

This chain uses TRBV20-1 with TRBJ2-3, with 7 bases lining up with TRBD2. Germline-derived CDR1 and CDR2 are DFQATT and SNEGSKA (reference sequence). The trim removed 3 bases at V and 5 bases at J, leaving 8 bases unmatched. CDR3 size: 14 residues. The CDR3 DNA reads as TGCAGTGCTAGTAATTCTGGGAGGGGAGATACGCAGTATTTT. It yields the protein CSASNSGRGDTQYF.

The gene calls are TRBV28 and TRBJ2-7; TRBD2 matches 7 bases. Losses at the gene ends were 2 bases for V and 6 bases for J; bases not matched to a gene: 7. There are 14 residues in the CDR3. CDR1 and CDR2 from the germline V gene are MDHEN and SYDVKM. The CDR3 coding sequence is TGTGCCAGCAGTTTAAACGGGAGGATCTTCGAGCAGTACTTC. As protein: CASSLNGRIFEQYF.

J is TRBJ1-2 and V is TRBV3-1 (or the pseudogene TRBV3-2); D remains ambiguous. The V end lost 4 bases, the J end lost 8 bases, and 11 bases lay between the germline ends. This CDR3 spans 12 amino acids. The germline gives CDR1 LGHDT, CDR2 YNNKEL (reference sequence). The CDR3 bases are TGTGCCAGCAGCCTGAGGGAAAGGGGCTACACCTTC. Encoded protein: CASSLRERGYTF.

The CDR3 here is CAWSPQMILNYGYTF. The CDR3 DNA follows: TGTGCCTGGAGCCCCCAAATGATCCTAAACTATGGCTACACCTTC. The chain joins TRBV30 to TRBJ1-2, with no clear D. The CDR3 is made up of 15 amino acids. Trimming left V 3 bases short and J 2 bases short, with 16 bases between. From germline, CDR1 is GTSNPN and CDR2 SVGIG (reference sequence).

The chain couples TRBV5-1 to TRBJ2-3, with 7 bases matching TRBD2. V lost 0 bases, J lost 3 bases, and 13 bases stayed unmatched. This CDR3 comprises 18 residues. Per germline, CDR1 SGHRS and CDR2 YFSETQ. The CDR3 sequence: CASSLAGKAGVDTDTQYF. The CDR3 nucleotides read TGCGCCAGCAGCTTGGCCGGTAAGGCGGGAGTGGATACAGATACGCAGTATTTT.

The CDR3 is CASSFYSGGEAFF. Here the CDR3 DNA reads TGTGCCAGCAGTTTTTATTCTGGCGGTGAAGCTTTCTTT. The chain recombines TRBV28 with TRBJ1-1; D gene unclear. The CDR3 consists of 13 residues. Deletions cut 3 bases from V and 7 bases from J, with 12 bases between. Per germline, CDR1 MDHEN and CDR2 SYDVKM. The full variable domain, its missing parts supplied by reference TRBV28 and TRBJ1-1, is DVKVTQSSRYLVKRTGEKVFLECVQDMDHENMFWYRQDPGLGLRLIYFSYDVKMKEKGDIPEGYSVSREKKERFSLILESASTNQTSMYLCASSFYSGGEAFFGQGTRLTVV.

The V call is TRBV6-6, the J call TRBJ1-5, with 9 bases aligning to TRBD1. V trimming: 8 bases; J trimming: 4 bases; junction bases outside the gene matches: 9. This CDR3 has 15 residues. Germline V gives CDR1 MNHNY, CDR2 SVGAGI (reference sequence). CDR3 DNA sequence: TGTGCCAGCGCCTGGACAGGGGTATCAAATCAGCCCCAGCATTTT. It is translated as CASAWTGVSNQPQHF.

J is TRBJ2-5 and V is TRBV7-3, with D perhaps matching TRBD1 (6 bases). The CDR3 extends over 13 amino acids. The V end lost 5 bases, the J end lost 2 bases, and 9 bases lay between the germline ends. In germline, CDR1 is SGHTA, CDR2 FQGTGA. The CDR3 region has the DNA TGTGCCAGCAGCACAGGGTTACAAGAGACCCAGTACTTC. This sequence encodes CASSTGLQETQYF.

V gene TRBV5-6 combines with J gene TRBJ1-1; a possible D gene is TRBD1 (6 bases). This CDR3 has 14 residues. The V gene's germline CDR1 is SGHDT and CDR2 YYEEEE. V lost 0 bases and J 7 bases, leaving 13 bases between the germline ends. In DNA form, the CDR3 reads TGTGCCAGCAGCTTGGCTCAGGGGACGGGTGAAGCTTTCTTT. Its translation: CASSLAQGTGEAFF.

The CDR3 is CASSRRDRARDTEAFF. In DNA, the CDR3 is TGTGCCAGCAGCCGCCGGGACAGGGCTAGAGACACTGAAGCTTTCTTT. V and J are TRBV3-1 (or the pseudogene TRBV3-2) and TRBJ1-1; TRBD1 matches 9 bases. Trimming removed 4 bases from V and 3 bases from J; junction bases left unmatched: 9. The CDR3 sequence is 16 residues long. CDR1 LGHDT and CDR2 YNNKEL come from the germline V gene (reference sequence).

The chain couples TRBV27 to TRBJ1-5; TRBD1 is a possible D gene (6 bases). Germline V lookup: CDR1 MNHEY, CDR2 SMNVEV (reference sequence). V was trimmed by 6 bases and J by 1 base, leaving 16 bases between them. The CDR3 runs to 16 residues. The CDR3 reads CASRFGGGFSNQPQHF. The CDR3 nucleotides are TGTGCCAGCAGGTTTGGGGGCGGGTTCAGCAATCAGCCCCAGCATTTT.

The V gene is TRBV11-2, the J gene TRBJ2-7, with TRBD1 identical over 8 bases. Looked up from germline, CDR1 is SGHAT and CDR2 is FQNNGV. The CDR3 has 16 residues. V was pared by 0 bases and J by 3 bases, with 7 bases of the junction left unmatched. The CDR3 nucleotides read TGTGCCAGCAGCTTAGACAGGGGGCTAATAAGCTACGAGCAGTACTTC. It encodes CASSLDRGLISYEQYF.

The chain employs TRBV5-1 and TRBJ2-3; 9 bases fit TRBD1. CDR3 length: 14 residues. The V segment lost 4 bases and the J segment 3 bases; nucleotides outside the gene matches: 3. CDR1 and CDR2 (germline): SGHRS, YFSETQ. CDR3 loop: CASSPGQGTDTQYF. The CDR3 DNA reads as TGCGCCAGCAGCCCGGGACAGGGAACAGATACGCAGTATTTT.

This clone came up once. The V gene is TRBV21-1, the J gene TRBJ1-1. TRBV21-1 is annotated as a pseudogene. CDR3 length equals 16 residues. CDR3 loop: CASTLGAWPHGTEAFF. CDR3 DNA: TGTGCCAGCACCCTAGGAGCATGGCCTCATGGCACTGAAGCTTTCTTT.

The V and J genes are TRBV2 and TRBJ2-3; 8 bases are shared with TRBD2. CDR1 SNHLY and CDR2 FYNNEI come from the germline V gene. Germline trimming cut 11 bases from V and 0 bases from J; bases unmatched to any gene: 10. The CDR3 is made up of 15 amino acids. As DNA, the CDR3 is TGTGCCTTCAAAGGGCGGGGGGATAGCACAGATACGCAGTATTTT. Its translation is CAFKGRGDSTDTQYF.

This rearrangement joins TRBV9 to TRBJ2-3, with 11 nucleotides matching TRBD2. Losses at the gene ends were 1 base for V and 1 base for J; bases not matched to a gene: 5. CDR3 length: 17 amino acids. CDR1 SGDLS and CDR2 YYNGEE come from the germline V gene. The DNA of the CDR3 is TGTGCCAGCAGCGTAATAGGACTAGCGGGTCGCACAGATACGCAGTATTTT. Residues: CASSVIGLAGRTDTQYF.

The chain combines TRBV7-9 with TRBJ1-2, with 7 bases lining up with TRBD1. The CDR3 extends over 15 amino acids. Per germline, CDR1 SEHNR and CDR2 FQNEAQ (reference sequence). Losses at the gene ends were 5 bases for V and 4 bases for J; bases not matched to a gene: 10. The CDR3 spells CASSPPGQKAYGYTF. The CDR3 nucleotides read TGTGCCAGCAGCCCGCCGGGACAGAAGGCCTATGGCTACACCTTC.

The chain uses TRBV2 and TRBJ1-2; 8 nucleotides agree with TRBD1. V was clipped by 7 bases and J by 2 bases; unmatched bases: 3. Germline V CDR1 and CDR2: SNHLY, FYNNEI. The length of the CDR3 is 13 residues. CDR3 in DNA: TGTGCCAGCATCCGGACAGGGAACTATGGCTACACCTTC. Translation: CASIRTGNYGYTF.

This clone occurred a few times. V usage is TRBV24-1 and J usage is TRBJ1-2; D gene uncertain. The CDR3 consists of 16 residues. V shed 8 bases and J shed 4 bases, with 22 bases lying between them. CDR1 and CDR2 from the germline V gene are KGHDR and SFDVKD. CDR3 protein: CATIPGSLSIPYGYTF. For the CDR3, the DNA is TGTGCCACCATTCCGGGTTCCCTGAGCATCCCCTATGGCTACACCTTC.

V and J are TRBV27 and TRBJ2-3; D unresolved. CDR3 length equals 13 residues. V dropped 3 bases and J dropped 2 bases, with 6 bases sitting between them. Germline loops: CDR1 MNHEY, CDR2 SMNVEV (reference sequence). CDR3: CASSFQVTDTQYF. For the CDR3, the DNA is TGTGCCAGCAGTTTTCAGGTCACAGATACGCAGTATTTT.